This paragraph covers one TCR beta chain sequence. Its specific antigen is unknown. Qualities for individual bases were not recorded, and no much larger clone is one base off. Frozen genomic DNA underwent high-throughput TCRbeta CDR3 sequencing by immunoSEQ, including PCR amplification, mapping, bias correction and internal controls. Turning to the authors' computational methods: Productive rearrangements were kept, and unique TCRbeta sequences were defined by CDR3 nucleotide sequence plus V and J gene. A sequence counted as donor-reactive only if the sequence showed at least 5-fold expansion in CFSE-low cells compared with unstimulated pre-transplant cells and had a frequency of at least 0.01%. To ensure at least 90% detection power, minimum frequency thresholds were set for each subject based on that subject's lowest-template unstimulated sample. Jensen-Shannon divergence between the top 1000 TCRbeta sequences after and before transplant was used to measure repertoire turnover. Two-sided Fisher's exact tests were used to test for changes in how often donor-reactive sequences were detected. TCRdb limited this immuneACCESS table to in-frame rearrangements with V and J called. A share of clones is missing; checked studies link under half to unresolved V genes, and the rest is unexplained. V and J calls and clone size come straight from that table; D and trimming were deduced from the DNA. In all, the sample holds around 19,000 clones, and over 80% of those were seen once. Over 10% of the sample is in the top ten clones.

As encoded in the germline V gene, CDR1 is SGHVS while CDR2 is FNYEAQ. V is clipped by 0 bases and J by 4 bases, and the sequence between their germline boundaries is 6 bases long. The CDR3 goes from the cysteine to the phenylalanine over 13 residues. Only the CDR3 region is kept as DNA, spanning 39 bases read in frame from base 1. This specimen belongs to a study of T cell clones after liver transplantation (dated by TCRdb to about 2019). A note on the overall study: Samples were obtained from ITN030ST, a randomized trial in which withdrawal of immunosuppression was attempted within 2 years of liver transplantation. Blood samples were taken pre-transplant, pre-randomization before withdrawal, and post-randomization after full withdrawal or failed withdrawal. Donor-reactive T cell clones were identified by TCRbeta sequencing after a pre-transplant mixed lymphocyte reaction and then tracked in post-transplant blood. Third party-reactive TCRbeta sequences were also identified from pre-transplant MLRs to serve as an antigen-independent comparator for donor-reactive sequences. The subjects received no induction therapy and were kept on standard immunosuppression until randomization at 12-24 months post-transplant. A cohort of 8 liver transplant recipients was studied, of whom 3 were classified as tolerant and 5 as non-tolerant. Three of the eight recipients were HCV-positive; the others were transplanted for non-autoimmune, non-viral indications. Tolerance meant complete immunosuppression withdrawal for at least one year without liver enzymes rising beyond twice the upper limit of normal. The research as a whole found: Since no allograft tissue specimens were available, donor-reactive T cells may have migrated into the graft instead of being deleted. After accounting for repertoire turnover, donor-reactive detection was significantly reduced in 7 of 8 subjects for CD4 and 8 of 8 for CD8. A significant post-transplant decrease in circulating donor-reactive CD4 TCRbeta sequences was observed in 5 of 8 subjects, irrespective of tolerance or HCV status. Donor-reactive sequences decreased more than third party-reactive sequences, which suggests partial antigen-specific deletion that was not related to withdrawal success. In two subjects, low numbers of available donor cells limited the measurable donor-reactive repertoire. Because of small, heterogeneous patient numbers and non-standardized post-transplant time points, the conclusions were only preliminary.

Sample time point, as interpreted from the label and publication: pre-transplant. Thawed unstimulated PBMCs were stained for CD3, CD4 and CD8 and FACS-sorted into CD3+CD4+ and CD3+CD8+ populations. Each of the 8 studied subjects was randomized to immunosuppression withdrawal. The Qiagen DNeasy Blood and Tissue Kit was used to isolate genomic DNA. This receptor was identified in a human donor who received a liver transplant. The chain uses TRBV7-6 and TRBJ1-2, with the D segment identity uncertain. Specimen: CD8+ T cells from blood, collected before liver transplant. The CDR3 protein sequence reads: CASSLAPSYGYTF. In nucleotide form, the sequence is TGTGCCAGCAGCTTAGCCCCCAGCTATGGCTACACCTTC.